The 14 T cell receptor beta chains below all came from one sample that was sequenced in a study of spatial heterogeneity in lung cancer. Time point: blood at routine non-recurrence follow-up after resection. The study sequenced unsorted whole RNA from tumor, nontumor lung or frozen PBMC. Via MiXCR, TCRdb re-called the 5' RACE reads, giving one row per CDR3 protein. The sample lists around 30,000 distinct CDR3 sequences, about 5.6% seen once, with more than 20% in the top ten. The material sequenced was PBMCs, taken at follow-up. These receptor sequences come from a male donor with early-stage non-small cell lung cancer.

This clonotype was seen many times. The chain is built from TRBV5-4 and TRBJ2-1, with TRBD1 as a possible D gene (6 bases). The V and J ends lost 4 bases and 5 bases respectively, with 13 bases between them. The germline V gene encodes CDR1 SGHNT and CDR2 YYREEE (reference sequence). The CDR3 totals 14 residues. The CDR3 protein is CASSGRQVDNEQFF. The DNA for the CDR3 is TGTGCCAGCAGCGGAAGACAGGTAGACAATGAGCAGTTCTTC. Together with reference TRBV5-4 and TRBJ2-1, the CDR3 gives the full variable domain: ETGVTQSPTHLIKTRGQQVTLRCSSQSGHNTVSWYQQALGQGPQFIFQYYREEENGRGNFPPRFSGLQFPNYSSELNVNALELDDSALYLCASSGRQVDNEQFFGPGTRLTVL.

The V gene is TRBV11-2, the J gene TRBJ2-3; D assignment may be TRBD1 or TRBD2 (6 bases each). Germline V CDR1 and CDR2: SGHAT, FQNNGV. CDR3 length: 13 amino acids. V lost 6 bases and J lost 5, with 12 bases in between. As DNA, the CDR3 is TGTGCCAGCAGAAAACAGGGAGGAGATACGCAGTATTTT. This codes for CASRKQGGDTQYF.

This chain uses TRBV19 with TRBJ2-5, with a weak D call TRBD1 (6 bases). V was trimmed by 4 bases and J by 4 bases, leaving 13 bases between them. The germline gives CDR1 LNHDA, CDR2 SQIVND (reference sequence). The CDR3 covers 14 residues. The CDR3 here is CASSKQGRPETQYF. CDR3 nucleotides: TGTGCCAGTAGTAAGCAGGGGCGCCCAGAGACCCAGTACTTC.

The chain links TRBV6-5 to TRBJ1-2; D unresolved. The CDR3 has 12 residues. From germline, CDR1 is MNHEY and CDR2 SVGAGI. V was cut by 5 bases and J by 8 bases, with 12 bases left in between. CDR3 loop: CASSPKPGGYTF. CDR3 coding DNA: TGTGCCAGCAGTCCCAAACCGGGGGGCTACACCTTC.

At least ten counts were recorded for this clonotype. The CDR3 bases are TGCAGTGCTAGAGACCTCAGGGGGCCCCAAGAGACCCAGTACTTC. The encoded protein is CSARDLRGPQETQYF. The chain couples TRBV20-1 to TRBJ2-5; the match to TRBD1 covers 8 bases. Germline CDR1 DFQATT, CDR2 SNEGSKA (reference sequence). J gave up 1 base and V 0 bases, and 4 bases lay outside the gene matches. This CDR3 is 15 amino acids long.

This clonotype was recorded at least ten times. The V and J genes are TRBV6-5 and TRBJ1-6; 7 bases agree with TRBD1. V gave up 4 bases and J gave up 10 bases; unmatched junction bases: 4. In germline, CDR1 is MNHEY, CDR2 SVGAGI. CDR3 size: 13 residues. CDR3 protein: CASSSRQGSPLHF. CDR3 nucleotides: TGTGCCAGCAGTTCACGACAGGGCTCACCCCTCCACTTT.

This clonotype showed up many times. J is TRBJ1-3 and V is TRBV30; D remains unclear. The germline CDR1 and CDR2 sequences are GTSNPN and SVGIG (reference sequence). The CDR3 extends over 14 amino acids. The germline V and J ends were trimmed by 3 bases and 0 bases, with 9 bases remaining between them. Here the CDR3 DNA reads TGTGCCTGGAGCCCGATCAGCTCTGGAAACACCATATATTTT. Translated, it gives CAWSPISSGNTIYF.

This clonotype was detected a few times. V is TRBV2 and J is TRBJ2-7; D might be TRBD2 (5 bases). The CDR3 loop spans 13 amino acids. The germline V gene has CDR1 SNHLY and CDR2 FYNNEI. V gave up 6 bases and J gave up 0 bases, with 9 bases separating them. For the CDR3, the DNA is TGTGCCAGCAGCGGACTCCGCTCCTACGAGCAGTACGTC. Amino acid sequence: CASSGLRSYEQYV.

The V gene is TRBV24-1, the J gene TRBJ2-2; tentative D call: TRBD2 (6 bases). Germline-derived CDR1 and CDR2 are KGHDR and SFDVKD. This CDR3 spans 14 amino acids. The germline V and J ends were trimmed by 7 bases and 2 bases, with 10 bases remaining between them. The CDR3 region has the DNA TGTGCCACCAGCGGAGGGACTAACACCGGGGAGCTGTTTTTT. It is translated as CATSGGTNTGELFF.

This clonotype was observed many times. The chain employs TRBV30 and TRBJ2-1, with 10 bases matching TRBD2. J gave up 2 bases and V 2 bases, and 6 bases lay outside the gene matches. The CDR3 is made up of 16 amino acids. The germline gives CDR1 GTSNPN, CDR2 SVGIG (reference sequence). CDR3 nucleotides: TGTGCCTGGAGTAGGCTCCTAGCGGGGGCCTACAATGAGCAGTTCTTC. Amino acids: CAWSRLLAGAYNEQFF.

This clonotype was recorded at least ten times. The CDR3 DNA reads as TGTGCCTGGAGTCGGGACAGGCCCTATGGCTACACCTTC. This codes for CAWSRDRPYGYTF. J is TRBJ1-2 and V is TRBV30; 8 nucleotides agree with TRBD1. Germline values: CDR1 GTSNPN, CDR2 SVGIG (reference sequence). The CDR3 is 13 residues long. The V gene end was trimmed by 2 bases and the J gene end by 4 bases; junction bases not matched to a gene: 3.

Many counts were recorded for this clonotype. The chain couples TRBV6-5 to TRBJ2-7; D call uncertain. Germline V gene sequence: CDR1 MNHEY, CDR2 SVGAGI. Trimming cost V 9 bases and J 2 bases, with 11 bases left between them. The CDR3 runs 12 residues. CDR3 nucleotides: TGTGCCAGTGTACGACACCCCTACGAGCAGTACGTC. Protein product: CASVRHPYEQYV.

This clonotype was observed at least ten times. The V gene is TRBV27, the J gene TRBJ2-7; D possibly matches TRBD1 or TRBD2 (5 bases each). This CDR3 contains 16 residues. The V and J ends lost 0 bases and 0 bases respectively, with 12 bases between them. Germline CDR1 is MNHEY and CDR2 is SMNVEV (reference sequence). The CDR3 reads CASSLSWDAVSYEQYF. The DNA for the CDR3 is TGTGCCAGCAGTTTATCATGGGACGCCGTCTCCTACGAGCAGTACTTC.

This clonotype was seen at least ten times. CDR3 loop: CASGPAVGTGVEKLFF. For the CDR3, the DNA is TGTGCTAGTGGTCCTGCCGTCGGGACAGGGGTTGAAAAACTGTTTTTT. The gene calls are TRBV12-5 and TRBJ1-4, with 10 bases matching TRBD1. The V gene end was trimmed by 5 bases and the J gene end by 7 bases; junction bases not matched to a gene: 10. CDR1 is LGHNT and CDR2 is FRNRAP in the germline V gene. The CDR3 spans 16 residues.